Listed here are 16 T cell receptor beta chains from one sample, sequenced in a study of T cell clusters in autoimmune cytopenias. TRB was amplified from 250 ng of peripheral blood genomic DNA per sample. One tube held mixed TRB-A and TRB-B primer pools for touch-down PCR. TCRdb re-called the multiplex PCR reads and shows each CDR3 protein once, DNA omitted. This repertoire comprises approximately 3,100 distinct CDR3 sequences; its ten largest clones make up roughly 25%. The source material was peripheral blood. The receptors were gathered from a human donor with an autoimmune cytopenia or autoimmune hepatitis (not recorded which).

Its frequency marks this clonotype as medium-sized. The chain is built from TRBV4-3 and TRBJ2-1; TCRdb calls TRBD2, which cannot be checked without DNA. This CDR3 has 15 residues. From germline, CDR1 is LGHNA and CDR2 YSLEER. The CDR3 sequence is CASSQDERGLHEQFF.

The chain links TRBV27 to TRBJ1-5; there is no DNA to check the TCRdb D call of TRBD1. CDR3 length equals 15 residues. Germline V gives CDR1 MNHEY, CDR2 SMNVEV (reference sequence). CDR3: CASSLSGGGNQPQHF.

The chain carries TRBV7-6 and TRBJ1-5; no DNA is available, so the TRBD1 call from TCRdb remains unchecked. This CDR3 has 15 amino acids. Per the germline V gene, CDR1 is SGHVS and CDR2 is FNYEAQ. CDR3 protein: CASSLGAGAGQPQHF.

According to its frequency, this clonotype is medium-sized. The genes are TRBV11-1 and TRBJ2-7; TCRdb's D gene call, TRBD1, goes unchecked for lack of DNA. The germline V gene encodes CDR1 SGHAT and CDR2 FQDESV (reference sequence). The CDR3 runs 16 residues. The chain's CDR3 is CASSPPPRAGRYEQYF.

This clonotype is medium-sized by frequency. This chain joins TRBV19 and TRBJ1-1; TCRdb outputs TRBD1, but without DNA this stays unchecked. In germline, CDR1 is LNHDA, CDR2 SQIVND (reference sequence). CDR3 size: 13 residues. The CDR3 sequence is CASSLPGEAEAFF.

This chain uses TRBV10-3 with TRBJ2-7; as DNA is missing, the TRBD1 call by TCRdb cannot be tested. The CDR3 runs to 15 residues. CDR1 is ENHRY and CDR2 is SYGVKD in the germline V gene. The CDR3: CAITPGTGYLRGQYF.

In terms of frequency, this clonotype is medium-sized. The V and J genes are TRBV6-2 or TRBV6-3 and TRBJ1-1. From germline, CDR1 is MNHEY and CDR2 SVGEGT. This CDR3 is built from 16 residues. CDR3 sequence: CASSYYGNGIATEAFF.

Measured by frequency, this clonotype is medium-sized (0.01 to 0.1%). The J gene is TRBJ1-5, the V gene TRBV20-1. The CDR3 is 15 amino acids. Germline values: CDR1 DFQATT, CDR2 SNEGSKA (reference sequence). This CDR3 is CSALPQGGVGQPQHF.

In terms of frequency, this clonotype is large. The chain is built from TRBV12-3 or TRBV12-4 and TRBJ1-4. The CDR3 runs 14 residues. The CDR3 reads CASSFAVVGEKLFF.

In terms of frequency, this clonotype is medium-sized. The chain joins TRBV6-5 to TRBJ1-5; TCRdb reports TRBD1, a call that lacks DNA to check it against. CDR3 length: 13 amino acids. Germline V lookup: CDR1 MNHEY, CDR2 SVGAGI. The CDR3 loop reads CASRLGQGQPQHF.

The chain uses TRBV24-1 and TRBJ2-2. Germline V gene data show CDR1 as KGHDR and CDR2 as SFDVKD. This CDR3 has 12 amino acids. The CDR3 spells CATTGSTGELFF.

This clonotype is identified as medium-sized from frequency. J is TRBJ2-1 and V is TRBV27; TCRdb calls TRBD1, which cannot be checked without DNA. The CDR3 loop spans 15 amino acids. Germline V gene sequence: CDR1 MNHEY, CDR2 SMNVEV (reference sequence). The CDR3 region is CASSNTGGSYNEQFF.

This clonotype shows up as medium-sized (0.01 to 0.1%) by frequency. The chain uses TRBV19 and TRBJ2-1; without DNA, the TCRdb call of TRBD2 cannot be checked. Germline V gene sequence: CDR1 LNHDA, CDR2 SQIVND (reference sequence). The CDR3 spans 16 residues. This chain's CDR3 is CASSGGLGGSYNEQFF.

According to its frequency, this clonotype is medium-sized. The CDR3 reads CASRDSDSPLHF. The V call is TRBV19, the J call TRBJ1-6. CDR1 LNHDA and CDR2 SQIVND come from the germline V gene (reference sequence). CDR3 length: 12 residues.

This clonotype registers medium-sized by frequency. The CDR3 spells CASSISHGGNTEAFF. The J gene is TRBJ1-1, the V gene TRBV19. Germline assignment: CDR1 LNHDA and CDR2 SQIVND (reference sequence). The CDR3 runs to 15 residues.

The chain uses TRBV6-5 and TRBJ1-5; TCRdb indicates TRBD1, and absent DNA this call remains unverified. The CDR3 totals 16 residues. Germline V CDR1 and CDR2: MNHEY, SVGAGI. The CDR3 sequence is CASSGLTARVNQPQHF.